This T cell receptor (beta chain) was captured by sequencing in a study of CD8+ T cells in alopecia areata. Whole-study context: Treatment with tofacitinib (6 to 18 months) was followed by 6 months off drug.

RNA, once extracted, was reverse transcribed into cDNA for use as the sequencing template. Sequenced by immunoSEQ multiplex PCR; TCRdb stores in-frame clones only, minus some. The sample includes under 350,000 clones, more than 45% seen only once; the top ten take about 1.8%. Documented treatment: oral pan-JAK inhibitor, 5-10 mg twice daily. Researchers took lesional scalp punch biopsies and peripheral blood from people who were alopecia areata patients. Points on this clone: The target antigen is unknown.

Germline V gives CDR1 SGHVS, CDR2 FQNEAQ. The germline V and J ends were trimmed by 3 bases and 6 bases, with 11 bases remaining between them. The CDR3 has 14 residues. The study's findings and limits: Sequenced scalp T cells also include alphabeta T cells resident in normal skin.

This rearrangement joins TRBV7-8 to TRBJ2-2, with a weak D call TRBD2 (6 bases). This clonotype originated in a human donor with alopecia areata. This material consisted of CD4+ T cells sorted from blood, taken at week 24, from a patient treated with tofacitinib. The CDR3 is CASSLFWDSGELFF. The CDR3 DNA reads TGTGCCAGCAGCTTGTTTTGGGACTCCGGGGAGCTGTTTTTT. The variable domain in full, with the rest retrieved from reference TRBV7-8 and TRBJ2-2, is GAGVSQSPRYKVAKRGQDVALRCDPISGHVSLFWYQQALGQGPEFLTYFQNEAQLDKSGLPSDRFFAERPEGSVSTLKIQRTQQEDSAVYLCASSLFWDSGELFFGEGSRLTVL.